This T cell receptor beta chain was sequenced for a study of early T cells in non-severe SARS-CoV-2 infection. Study-wide results and limits: Private and CD4 specificities were missed by VDJdb matching, which favored anti-spike CD8 responses.

CDR1 is MNHEY, CDR2 SMNVEV, per germline (reference sequence). CDR3 length equals 14 residues. With 7 bases clipped from V and 7 bases from J, the junction kept 7 bases outside the gene matches. This clonotype has a handful of counts. Its target is unknown. Unique molecular identifiers were added to individual cDNA molecules. One entry per CDR3 protein results from TCRdb running MiXCR on the 5' RACE reads. The table has fewer than 60,000 distinct CDR3 sequences, approximately 9.9% seen once. This clonotype was obtained from an adult who was a healthcare worker with PCR-confirmed SARS-CoV-2 infection or an uninfected control (not recorded which). This chain links TRBV27 with TRBJ2-1; TRBD1 aligns across 10 bases. Sequencing input: whole blood. The chain's CDR3 is CASTDRGPDNEQFF. The CDR3 DNA sequence: TGTGCCAGCACCGACAGGGGGCCCGATAATGAGCAGTTCTTC.